Below are 17 T cell receptor beta chains sequenced from a single sample in a study of cytomegalovirus exposure and HLA in healthy donors. 60 Vbeta and 13 Jbeta primers were used in PCR. The protocol was immunoSEQ multiplex PCR, while the TCRdb copy is restricted to in-frame clones and leaves out a portion. The profile shows 210,000 or so clones, 87% of them singletons. Sequencing was carried out using PBMCs. The receptors come from a man younger than 45 in good health and CMV-seronegative.

The rearrangement links TRBV15 to TRBJ2-3; TRBD2 matches 7 bases. CDR3 length: 15 residues. V shed 0 bases, J shed 3 bases, and the junction held 3 bases outside the gene matches. The germline gives CDR1 LNHNV, CDR2 YYDKDF (reference sequence). The CDR3 sequence is CATSREGLTTDTQYF. CDR3 DNA: TGTGCCACCAGCAGAGAGGGACTAACGACAGATACGCAGTATTTT.

V is TRBV19 and J is TRBJ2-1, with 9 positions matching TRBD2. The CDR3 is 15 amino acids. The V gene end was trimmed by 7 bases and the J gene end by 3 bases; junction bases not matched to a gene: 7. Germline loops: CDR1 LNHDA, CDR2 SQIVND (reference sequence). The CDR3 DNA is TGTGCCAGTACCCATAGCGGGAGTAACTACAATGAGCAGTTCTTC. Protein: CASTHSGSNYNEQFF.

The chain combines TRBV6-6 with TRBJ2-7; the match to TRBD1 covers 8 bases. V lost 4 bases and J lost 1; bases outside the gene matches: 9. Germline V gene data show CDR1 as MNHNY and CDR2 as SVGAGI (reference sequence). The CDR3 runs 16 residues. CDR3 DNA sequence: TGTGCCAGCAGTTCTCCAGGACAGGGTGTTTCCTACGAGCAGTACTTC. Translated, it gives CASSSPGQGVSYEQYF.

Concerning this clone: An end of the junction does not agree with germline; a read error may underlie this. This chain links TRBV15 with TRBJ1-5; weak D call: TRBD1 (6 bases). Germline V CDR1 and CDR2: LNHNV, YYDKDF (reference sequence). CDR3 size: 20 residues. CDR3 coding DNA: TGTGCCACCAGCAGAGTGGAGGGGGGGGCCCCCTTCCCTTGGAATCAGCCCCGGCATTTT. Protein: CATSRVEGGAPFPWNQPRHF.

This chain links TRBV15 with TRBJ2-1, with D possibly matching TRBD2 (5 bases). CDR1 LNHNV and CDR2 YYDKDF come from the germline V gene (reference sequence). With 4 bases removed from V and 9 bases from J, the gap between germline ends came to 22 bases. This CDR3 is 16 amino acids long. CDR3 bases: TGTGCCACCAGCATCGGCGAACTAGTTTCTCGTACTGAGCAGTTCTTC. Amino acids: CATSIGELVSRTEQFF.

CDR3 bases: TGTGCCAGCAGCCAAGGCAGGGGTTACACAGATACGCAGTATTTT. It specifies CASSQGRGYTDTQYF. The chain is built from TRBV14 and TRBJ2-3; the D gene is possibly TRBD1 (6 bases). Germline CDR1 reads SGHDN; CDR2 reads FVKESK. The CDR3 contains 15 residues. Trimming removed 1 base at V and 2 bases at J, with 10 bases between. Combining the CDR3 with reference TRBV14 and TRBJ2-3 gives the whole variable domain EAGVTQFPSHSVIEKGQTVTLRCDPISGHDNLYWYRRVMGKEIKFLLHFVKESKQDESGMPNNRFLAERTGGTYSTLKVQPAELEDSGVYFCASSQGRGYTDTQYFGPGTRLTVL.

The chain employs TRBV18 and TRBJ1-2, with a tentative D call TRBD1 (6 bases). This CDR3 spans 13 amino acids. The germline CDR1 and CDR2 sequences are KGHSH and LQKENI. V was trimmed by 2 bases and J by 8 bases, leaving 12 bases between them. The CDR3: CASSPNEGGGYTF. CDR3 in DNA: TGTGCCAGCTCACCAAACGAAGGGGGAGGCTACACCTTC.

This sequence joins TRBV6-5 and TRBJ2-7, with TRBD2 identical over 9 bases. Looked up from germline, CDR1 is MNHEY and CDR2 is SVGAGI. Trimming removed 8 bases from V and 2 bases from J; junction bases left unmatched: 10. The CDR3 has 15 residues. The CDR3 spells CASGRSTSGPYEQYF. The CDR3 bases are TGTGCCAGCGGAAGATCGACTAGCGGACCCTACGAGCAGTACTTC.

This clone occurred a few times. This chain uses TRBV30 with TRBJ2-4; D is undetermined. CDR1 and CDR2 (germline): GTSNPN, SVGIG (reference sequence). V was cut by 5 bases and J by 4 bases, with 6 bases left in between. This CDR3 has 11 amino acids. The CDR3 reads CAWGVKNIQYF. CDR3 DNA: TGTGCCTGGGGAGTAAAAAACATTCAGTACTTC. The entire variable domain, with the rest obtained from reference TRBV30 and TRBJ2-4, is as follows: SQTIHQWPATLVQPVGSPLSLECTVEGTSNPNLYWYRQAAGRGLQLLFYSVGIGQISSEVPQNLSASRPQDRQFILSSKKLLLSDSGFYLCAWGVKNIQYFGAGTRLSVL.

This chain connects TRBV5-4 to TRBJ1-2; the D is unclear. The CDR3 has 13 residues. Per the germline V gene, CDR1 is SGHNT and CDR2 is YYREEE (reference sequence). Trimming took off 4 bases at V and 8 bases at J, with 15 bases between the two ends. CDR3 protein: CASSPGLLRGYTF. CDR3 DNA: TGTGCCAGCAGCCCCGGGTTGCTGCGGGGCTACACCTTC.

This clone was counted between two and nine times. This chain uses TRBV2 with TRBJ2-2; perhaps TRBD1 as D (5 bases). Between the trimmed V and J ends, which lost 2 bases and 5 bases, there was a span of 21 bases. Germline V gene data show CDR1 as SNHLY and CDR2 as FYNNEI. The CDR3 has 18 residues. Here the CDR3 reads CASSENPYRIIRTGELFF. CDR3 coding DNA: TGTGCCAGCAGTGAAAACCCTTACAGGATCATAAGGACCGGGGAGCTGTTTTTT. The full variable domain, in which reference TRBV2 and TRBJ2-2 provide the parts outside the CDR3, is EPEVTQTPSHQVTQMGQEVILRCVPISNHLYFYWYRQILGQKVEFLVSFYNNEISEKSEIFDDQFSVERPDGSNFTLKIRSTKLEDSAMYFCASSENPYRIIRTGELFFGEGSRLTVL.

The J gene is TRBJ1-2, the V gene TRBV4-2; tentative D call: TRBD1 (6 bases). V was pared by 3 bases and J by 2 bases, with 16 bases between. The CDR3 covers 16 residues. Germline V gene data show CDR1 as LGHNA and CDR2 as YNFKEQ. As DNA, the CDR3 is TGTGCCAGCAGCCAGGCAAGTGGACAGCGAAACTATGGCTACACCTTC. It is translated as CASSQASGQRNYGYTF.

This clone was seen once. This sequence joins TRBV11-2 and TRBJ2-1; TRBD2 agrees at 8 bases. The CDR3 length is 14 residues. Losses at the gene ends were 5 bases for V and 6 bases for J; bases not matched to a gene: 6. Germline CDR1 and CDR2: SGHAT and FQNNGV. CDR3 in DNA: TGTGCCAGCAGCCGAGCGGGAGCCGTCAATGAGCAGTTCTTC. Translating it yields CASSRAGAVNEQFF.

The genes are TRBV28 and TRBJ2-7; the match to TRBD1 covers 7 bases. The ends lost 4 bases at V and 6 bases at J; junction bases unmatched: 9. Germline values: CDR1 MDHEN, CDR2 SYDVKM. This CDR3 has 14 amino acids. Written as DNA, the CDR3 is TGTGCCAGCAGTTCCCAGGGGGTTTTGGTCGAGCAGTACTTC. It is translated as CASSSQGVLVEQYF.

The chain has TRBV7-2 and TRBJ1-3; no reliable D call. CDR3 length: 15 amino acids. CDR1 is SGHTA, CDR2 FQGNSA, per germline. Trimming took 3 bases from V and 0 from J, leaving 9 bases between them. This CDR3 is CASSFTGSSGNTIYF. CDR3 bases: TGTGCCAGCAGCTTTACGGGATCCTCTGGAAACACCATATATTTT.

Only a few counts were recorded for this clone. The rearrangement uses TRBV27 and TRBJ2-2; possibly TRBD1 for D (6 bases). V lost 4 bases and J lost 8, with 14 bases in between. Germline values: CDR1 MNHEY, CDR2 SMNVEV (reference sequence). The CDR3 extends over 14 amino acids. The CDR3 is CASSSGHFMGELFF. In DNA, the CDR3 is TGTGCCAGCAGTTCGGGACATTTTATGGGGGAGCTGTTTTTT.

This chain links TRBV2 with TRBJ1-4; 7 nucleotides match TRBD1. CDR1 and CDR2 from the germline V gene are SNHLY and FYNNEI. The CDR3 runs 16 residues. The V and J ends lost 7 bases and 2 bases, in that order; junction bases with no gene match: 10. CDR3 sequence (DNA): TGTGCCAGCACCTACAGGGGAAGGGGGACTAATGAAAAACTGTTTTTT. It codes for CASTYRGRGTNEKLFF.